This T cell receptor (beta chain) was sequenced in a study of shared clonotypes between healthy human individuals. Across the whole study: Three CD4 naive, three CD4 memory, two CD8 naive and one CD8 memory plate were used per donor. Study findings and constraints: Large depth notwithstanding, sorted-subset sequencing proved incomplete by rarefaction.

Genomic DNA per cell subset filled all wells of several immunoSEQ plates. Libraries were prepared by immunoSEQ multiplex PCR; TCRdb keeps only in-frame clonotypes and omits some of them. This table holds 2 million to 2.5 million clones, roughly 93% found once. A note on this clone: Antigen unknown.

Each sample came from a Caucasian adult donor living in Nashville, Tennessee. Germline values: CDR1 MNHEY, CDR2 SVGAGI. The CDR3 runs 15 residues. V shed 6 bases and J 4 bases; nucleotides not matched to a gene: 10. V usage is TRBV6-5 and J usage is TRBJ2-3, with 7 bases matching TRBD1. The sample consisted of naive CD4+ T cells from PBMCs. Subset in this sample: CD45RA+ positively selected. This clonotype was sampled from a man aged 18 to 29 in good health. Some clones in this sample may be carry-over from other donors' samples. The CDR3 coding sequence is TGTGCCAGCAGCCGCAGACAGGGTTCGTCAGATACGCAGTATTTT. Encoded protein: CASSRRQGSSDTQYF.